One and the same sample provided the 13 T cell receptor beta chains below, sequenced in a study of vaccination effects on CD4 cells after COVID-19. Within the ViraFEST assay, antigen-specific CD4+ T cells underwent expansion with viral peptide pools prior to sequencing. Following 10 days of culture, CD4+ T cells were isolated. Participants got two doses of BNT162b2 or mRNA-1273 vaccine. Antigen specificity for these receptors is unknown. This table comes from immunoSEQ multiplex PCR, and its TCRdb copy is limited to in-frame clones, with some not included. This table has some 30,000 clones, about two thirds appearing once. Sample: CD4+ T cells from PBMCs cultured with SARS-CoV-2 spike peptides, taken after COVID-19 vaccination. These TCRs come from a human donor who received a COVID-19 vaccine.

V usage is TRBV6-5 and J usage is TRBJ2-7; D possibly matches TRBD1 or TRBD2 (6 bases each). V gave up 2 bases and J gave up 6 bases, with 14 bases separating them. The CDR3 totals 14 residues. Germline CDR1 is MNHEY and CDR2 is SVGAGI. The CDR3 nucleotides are TGTGCCAGCAGTTACGGGGGGCAAGCGAGCGAGCAGTACTTC. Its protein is CASSYGGQASEQYF.

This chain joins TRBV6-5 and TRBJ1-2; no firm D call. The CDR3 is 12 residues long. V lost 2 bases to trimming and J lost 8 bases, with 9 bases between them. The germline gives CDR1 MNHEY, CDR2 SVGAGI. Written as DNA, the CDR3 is TGTGCCAGCAGTTACCGAAACGGGGGCTACACCTTC. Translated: CASSYRNGGYTF.

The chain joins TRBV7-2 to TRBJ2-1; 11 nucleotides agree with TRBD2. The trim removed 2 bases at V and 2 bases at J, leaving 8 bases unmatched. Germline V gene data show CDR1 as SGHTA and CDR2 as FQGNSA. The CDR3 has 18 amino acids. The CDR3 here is CASSLYASGGTTYNEQFF. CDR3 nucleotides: TGTGCCAGCAGCTTATACGCTAGCGGGGGGACCACCTACAATGAGCAGTTCTTC.

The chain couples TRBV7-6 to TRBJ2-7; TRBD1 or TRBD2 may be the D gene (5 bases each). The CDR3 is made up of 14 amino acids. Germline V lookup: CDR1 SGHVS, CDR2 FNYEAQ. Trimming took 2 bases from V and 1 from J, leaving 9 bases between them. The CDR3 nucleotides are TGTGCCAGCAGCTTAAGTGAGGGGTCCTACGAGCAGTACTTC. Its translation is CASSLSEGSYEQYF.

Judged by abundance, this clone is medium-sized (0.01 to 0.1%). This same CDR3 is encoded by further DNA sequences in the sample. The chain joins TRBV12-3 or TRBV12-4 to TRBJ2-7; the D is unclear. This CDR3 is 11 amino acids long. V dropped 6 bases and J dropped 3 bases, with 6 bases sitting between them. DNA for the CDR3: TGTGCCAGCAGCAGGTTCTACGAGCAGTACTTC. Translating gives CASSRFYEQYF.

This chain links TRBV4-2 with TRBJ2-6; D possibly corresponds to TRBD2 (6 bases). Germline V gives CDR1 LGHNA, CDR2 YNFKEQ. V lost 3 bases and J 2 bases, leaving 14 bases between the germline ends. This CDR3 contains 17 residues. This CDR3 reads CASSHDLLATGANVLTF. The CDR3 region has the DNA TGTGCCAGCAGCCACGACCTACTAGCAACTGGGGCCAACGTCCTGACTTTC.

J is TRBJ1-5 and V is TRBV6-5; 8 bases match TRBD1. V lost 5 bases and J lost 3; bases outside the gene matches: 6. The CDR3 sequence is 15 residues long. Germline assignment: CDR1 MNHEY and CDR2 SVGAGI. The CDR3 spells CASSRTGKANQPQHF. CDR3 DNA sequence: TGTGCCAGCAGTCGGACAGGGAAGGCCAATCAGCCCCAGCATTTT.

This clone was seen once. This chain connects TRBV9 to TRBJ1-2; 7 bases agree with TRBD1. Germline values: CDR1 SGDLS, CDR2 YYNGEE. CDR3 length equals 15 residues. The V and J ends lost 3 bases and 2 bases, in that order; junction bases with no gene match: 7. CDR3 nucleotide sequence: TGTGCCAGCAGCGGGATAAAGGACAGGAACTATGGCTACACCTTC. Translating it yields CASSGIKDRNYGYTF.

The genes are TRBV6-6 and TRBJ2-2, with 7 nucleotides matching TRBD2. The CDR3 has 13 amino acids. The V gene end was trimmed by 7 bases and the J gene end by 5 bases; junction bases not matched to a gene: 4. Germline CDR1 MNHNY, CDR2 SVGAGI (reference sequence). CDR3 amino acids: CASNNGRTGELFF. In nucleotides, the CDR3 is TGTGCCAGCAATAACGGGAGGACCGGGGAGCTGTTTTTT.

CDR3 in DNA: TGTGCCAGCAGTGTGGGCAGACGTCCCGGGCTCTCCTCCCGGCCTACCTACGAGCAGTACTTC. Its protein product is CASSVGRRPGLSSRPTYEQYF. The chain is built from TRBV2 and TRBJ2-7; D ambiguous. This CDR3 region has 21 residues. Trimming removed 4 bases from V and 2 bases from J, with 33 bases in between. The V gene's germline CDR1 is SNHLY and CDR2 FYNNEI.

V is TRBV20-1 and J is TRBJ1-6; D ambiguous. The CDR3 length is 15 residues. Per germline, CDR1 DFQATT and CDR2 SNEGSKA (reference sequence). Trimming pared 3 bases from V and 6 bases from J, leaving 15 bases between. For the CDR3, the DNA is TGCAGTGCTAGTCGGCTCACGGCGGGTAATTCACCCCTCCACTTT. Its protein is CSASRLTAGNSPLHF.

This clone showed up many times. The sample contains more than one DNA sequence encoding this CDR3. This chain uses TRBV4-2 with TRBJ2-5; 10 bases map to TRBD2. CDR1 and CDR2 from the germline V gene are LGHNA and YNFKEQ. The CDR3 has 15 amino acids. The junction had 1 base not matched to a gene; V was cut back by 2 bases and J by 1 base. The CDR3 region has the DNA TGTGCCAGCAGCCAAACTAGCGGGGTCCAAGAGACCCAGTACTTC. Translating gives CASSQTSGVQETQYF.

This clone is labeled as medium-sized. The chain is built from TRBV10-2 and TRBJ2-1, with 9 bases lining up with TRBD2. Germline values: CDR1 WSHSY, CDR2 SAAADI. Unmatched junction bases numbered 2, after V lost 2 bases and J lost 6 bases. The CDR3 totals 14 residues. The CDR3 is CASSEGGRANEQFF. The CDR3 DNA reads TGCGCCAGCAGTGAGGGCGGGAGGGCCAATGAGCAGTTCTTC.